These T cell receptor beta chains were read from a single sample in a study of patients and donors after allogeneic stem cell transplantation. TCRdb re-called the RT-PCR reads through MiXCR, storing one row per CDR3 protein. The table has about 57,000 distinct CDR3 sequences, more than 10% seen once. The specimen sequenced was blood, either unsorted or a sorted T cell fraction (not recorded which). These receptors all stem from a human donor who was either an allogeneic HSCT recipient or a stem cell or donor lymphocyte infusion donor (not recorded which). It is not recorded whose cells these are; they may come from a transplant donor. CDR3s include the opening cysteine and the closing phenylalanine or tryptophan. D genes are given only for firm matches. A row's size may be missing; if present it is once, few, many or a size class.

CDR3 protein: CASSHNGLGGTDTQYF; CDR3 DNA: TGTGCCAGCAGCCACAATGGACTAGGGGGCACAGATACGCAGTATTTT; V gene: TRBV7-2; clone size: few; D gene: TRBD2; J gene: TRBJ2-3
CDR3 protein: CASSYSASRWGYTF; CDR3 DNA: TGTGCCAGCAGTTACTCTGCCAGCCGCTGGGGCTACACCTTC; V gene: TRBV6-5; clone size: many; D gene: .; J gene: TRBJ1-2
CDR3 protein: CASSLSPLSGYTYNEQFF; CDR3 DNA: TGTGCCAGCAGTTTATCCCCCCTTAGCGGTTATACCTACAATGAGCAGTTCTTC; V gene: TRBV12-3/TRBV12-4; clone size: few; D gene: .; J gene: TRBJ2-1
CDR3 protein: CASSRGLQSNQPQHF; CDR3 DNA: TGTGCCAGCAGCCGGGGTCTGCAGAGCAATCAGCCCCAGCATTTT; V gene: TRBV3-1; clone size: many; D gene: .; J gene: TRBJ1-5
CDR3 protein: CASSSPTTQGASEQNEKLFF; CDR3 DNA: TGTGCCAGCAGCTCACCAACCACACAGGGGGCAAGTGAACAAAATGAAAAACTGTTTTTT; V gene: TRBV11-2; clone size: .; D gene: TRBD1; J gene: TRBJ1-4
CDR3 protein: CASSLDRLAGDANEQFF; CDR3 DNA: TGCGCCAGCAGCTTGGACCGACTAGCGGGAGATGCCAATGAGCAGTTCTTC; V gene: TRBV5-1; clone size: .; D gene: TRBD2; J gene: TRBJ2-1
CDR3 protein: CASSRPEKRETQYF; CDR3 DNA: TGTGCCAGCTCAAGACCTGAAAAGAGGGAGACCCAGTACTTC; V gene: TRBV25-1; clone size: few; D gene: .; J gene: TRBJ2-5
CDR3 protein: CASSPGKSTDTQYF; CDR3 DNA: TGTGCTAGCAGCCCCGGGAAAAGCACAGATACGCAGTATTTT; V gene: TRBV7-7; clone size: many; D gene: .; J gene: TRBJ2-3
CDR3 protein: CASSLELANEQFF; CDR3 DNA: TGTGCCAGCAGCTTAGAACTAGCCAATGAGCAGTTCTTC; V gene: TRBV7-2; clone size: .; D gene: .; J gene: TRBJ2-1
CDR3 protein: CASSYSVAGFNEQFF; CDR3 DNA: TGTGCCAGCAGTTACTCCGTGGCGGGGTTTAATGAGCAGTTCTTC; V gene: TRBV6-5; clone size: many; D gene: .; J gene: TRBJ2-1
CDR3 protein: CSVRQGANVLTF; CDR3 DNA: TGCAGCGTTCGACAGGGGGCCAACGTCCTGACTTTC; V gene: TRBV29-1; clone size: many; D gene: .; J gene: TRBJ2-6
CDR3 protein: CASSLIRVYEQFF; CDR3 DNA: TGTGCCAGCAGCTTAATCAGGGTCTATGAGCAGTTCTTC; V gene: TRBV11-2; clone size: .; D gene: .; J gene: TRBJ2-1
CDR3 protein: CASSLAGFLYEQYF; CDR3 DNA: TGTGCCAGCAGCTTAGCCGGGTTTCTCTACGAGCAGTACTTC; V gene: TRBV7-9; clone size: .; D gene: .; J gene: TRBJ2-7
CDR3 protein: CASSPKSGGYGYTF; CDR3 DNA: TGTGCCAGCTCACCAAAGAGTGGGGGCTATGGCTACACCTTC; V gene: TRBV18; clone size: .; D gene: .; J gene: TRBJ1-2
CDR3 protein: CASSEGTSRTDTQYF; CDR3 DNA: TGCGCCAGCAGCGAAGGGACTAGCCGCACAGATACGCAGTATTTT; V gene: TRBV5-1; clone size: many; D gene: TRBD2; J gene: TRBJ2-3
CDR3 protein: CASSFKGSGEQPQHF; CDR3 DNA: TGTGCCAGCAGTTTCAAAGGTTCCGGGGAGCAGCCCCAGCATTTT; V gene: TRBV12-3/TRBV12-4; clone size: many; D gene: .; J gene: TRBJ1-5
CDR3 protein: CASSVAPLPIPTDTQYF; CDR3 DNA: TGTGCCAGCAGCGTAGCTCCACTCCCGATACCCACAGATACGCAGTATTTT; V gene: TRBV9; clone size: .; D gene: .; J gene: TRBJ2-3
CDR3 protein: CAAGTEAYEQYF; CDR3 DNA: TGTGCCGCGGGGACAGAAGCCTACGAGCAGTACTTC; V gene: TRBV25-1; clone size: few; D gene: .; J gene: TRBJ2-7
CDR3 protein: CASSAGQLYNEQFF; CDR3 DNA: TGTGCCAGCAGTGCTGGACAGTTGTACAATGAGCAGTTCTTC; V gene: TRBV6-4; clone size: few; D gene: .; J gene: TRBJ2-1
CDR3 protein: CAIRKSGGTQETQYF; CDR3 DNA: TGTGCCATCAGAAAAAGCGGGGGGACCCAAGAGACCCAGTACTTC; V gene: TRBV10-3; clone size: few; D gene: TRBD2; J gene: TRBJ2-5
CDR3 protein: CASSVVLAGDTDTQYF; CDR3 DNA: TGTGCCAGCAGCGTAGTACTAGCGGGAGACACAGATACGCAGTATTTT; V gene: TRBV9; clone size: .; D gene: TRBD2; J gene: TRBJ2-3
CDR3 protein: CASSQLALTTGTDTQYF; CDR3 DNA: TGTGCCAGTAGTCAATTAGCACTCACGACGGGCACAGATACGCAGTATTTT; V gene: TRBV19; clone size: .; D gene: .; J gene: TRBJ2-3
CDR3 protein: CSARAGREASGNEQFF; CDR3 DNA: TGCAGTGCTAGAGCGGGGCGGGAGGCTTCGGGGAATGAGCAGTTCTTC; V gene: TRBV20-1; clone size: once; D gene: TRBD2; J gene: TRBJ2-1
CDR3 protein: CASSLGYGGVGELFF; CDR3 DNA: TGTGCTAGCAGCTTAGGATATGGGGGAGTCGGGGAGCTGTTTTTT; V gene: TRBV7-7; clone size: few; D gene: .; J gene: TRBJ2-2
CDR3 protein: CASSEVKGYSNQPQHF; CDR3 DNA: TGTGCCAGCAGTGAAGTGAAAGGGTATAGCAATCAGCCCCAGCATTTT; V gene: TRBV6-1; clone size: many; D gene: .; J gene: TRBJ1-5
CDR3 protein: CASSLAKTIGPPAEQYF; CDR3 DNA: TGCGCCAGCAGCTTGGCAAAAACTATCGGACCCCCTGCGGAGCAGTACTTC; V gene: TRBV5-1; clone size: many; D gene: .; J gene: TRBJ2-7
CDR3 protein: CASSFKHSTDTQYF; CDR3 DNA: TGTGCCAGCAGCTTCAAGCATAGCACAGATACGCAGTATTTT; V gene: TRBV7-6; clone size: few; D gene: .; J gene: TRBJ2-3
CDR3 protein: CASSVGDRGYEQYF; CDR3 DNA: TGTGCCAGCAGCGTTGGGGACAGGGGCTACGAGCAGTACTTC; V gene: TRBV9; clone size: .; D gene: TRBD1; J gene: TRBJ2-7
CDR3 protein: CSVETAGMEKETQYF; CDR3 DNA: TGCAGCGTTGAGACAGCAGGGATGGAAAAAGAGACCCAGTACTTC; V gene: TRBV29-1; clone size: few; D gene: .; J gene: TRBJ2-5
CDR3 protein: CSARVGKSSYNEQFF; CDR3 DNA: TGCAGTGCTAGAGTGGGGAAAAGCTCCTACAATGAGCAGTTCTTC; V gene: TRBV20-1; clone size: few; D gene: .; J gene: TRBJ2-1
CDR3 protein: CASSAPLTGWDTIYF; CDR3 DNA: TGTGCCAGCAGTGCACCCTTGACGGGTTGGGACACCATATATTTT; V gene: TRBV12-3/TRBV12-4; clone size: many; D gene: .; J gene: TRBJ1-3
CDR3 protein: CSASGLAGVYEQYF; CDR3 DNA: TGCAGTGCTAGCGGACTAGCGGGAGTTTACGAGCAGTACTTC; V gene: TRBV20-1; clone size: .; D gene: TRBD2; J gene: TRBJ2-7
CDR3 protein: CASSFPNTSGTDTQYF; CDR3 DNA: TGTGCCAGCAGCTTTCCAAATACTAGCGGCACAGATACGCAGTATTTT; V gene: TRBV7-9; clone size: few; D gene: TRBD2; J gene: TRBJ2-3
CDR3 protein: CASSPGTSGTRVGDTQYF; CDR3 DNA: TGTGCCAGCAGTCCCGGGACTAGCGGAACTAGAGTCGGAGATACGCAGTATTTT; V gene: TRBV27; clone size: .; D gene: TRBD2; J gene: TRBJ2-3
CDR3 protein: CAWSAGRGQGTQYF; CDR3 DNA: TGTGCCTGGAGTGCCGGCAGAGGTCAGGGGACCCAGTACTTC; V gene: TRBV30; clone size: .; D gene: .; J gene: TRBJ2-5
CDR3 protein: CASSPGQPTDTQYF; CDR3 DNA: TGTGCCAGCAGCCCGGGACAGCCTACAGATACGCAGTATTTT; V gene: TRBV11-3; clone size: many; D gene: TRBD1; J gene: TRBJ2-3
CDR3 protein: CASSFARTGGNQPQHF; CDR3 DNA: TGTGCCAGCAGCTTTGCGAGGACAGGGGGGAATCAGCCCCAGCATTTT; V gene: TRBV5-6; clone size: many; D gene: TRBD1; J gene: TRBJ1-5
CDR3 protein: CSVTRRDSTDTQYF; CDR3 DNA: TGCAGCGTAACCAGACGGGATAGCACAGATACGCAGTATTTT; V gene: TRBV29-1; clone size: few; D gene: .; J gene: TRBJ2-3
CDR3 protein: CASSFAGGQGTYEQYF; CDR3 DNA: TGTGCCAGCAGCTTTGCCGGTGGACAGGGCACCTACGAGCAGTACTTC; V gene: TRBV7-9; clone size: .; D gene: TRBD1; J gene: TRBJ2-7
CDR3 protein: CATSLDPTAHTQYF; CDR3 DNA: TGTGCCACCAGCCTAGACCCGACAGCCCATACGCAGTATTTT; V gene: TRBV15; clone size: .; D gene: .; J gene: TRBJ2-3
CDR3 protein: CAWSSQREFWAGELFF; CDR3 DNA: TGTGCCTGGAGTAGTCAACGGGAGTTCTGGGCCGGGGAGCTGTTTTTT; V gene: TRBV30; clone size: .; D gene: .; J gene: TRBJ2-2
CDR3 protein: CSVHRRPGTEAFF; CDR3 DNA: TGCAGCGTCCACAGGAGGCCGGGGACTGAAGCTTTCTTT; V gene: TRBV29-1; clone size: many; D gene: .; J gene: TRBJ1-1
CDR3 protein: CASSFSGTSASTGELFF; CDR3 DNA: TGTGCCAGCAGCTTCTCAGGGACTAGTGCCTCCACCGGGGAGCTGTTTTTT; V gene: TRBV7-8; clone size: few; D gene: TRBD2; J gene: TRBJ2-2
CDR3 protein: CSVPEDPYNEQFF; CDR3 DNA: TGCAGTGTCCCGGAGGACCCCTACAATGAGCAGTTCTTC; V gene: TRBV20-1; clone size: few; D gene: .; J gene: TRBJ2-1
CDR3 protein: CASSLTASGHYEQYF; CDR3 DNA: TGTGCCAGCAGTTTAACGGCTAGCGGGCACTACGAGCAGTACTTC; V gene: TRBV27; clone size: .; D gene: TRBD2; J gene: TRBJ2-7